These 21 T cell receptor beta chains originate from one sample sequenced in a study of CD8 T cells in ankylosing spondylitis. One entry per CDR3 protein results from TCRdb running MiXCR on the 5' RACE reads. The sample has about 220,000 distinct CDR3 sequences, about 26% seen once; the top ten hold more than 6.5%. Material for sequencing was blood, either unsorted or a sorted T cell fraction (not recorded which). Source of these receptors: a male donor with ankylosing spondylitis or in good health (not recorded which).

The sample holds many counts of this clonotype. This sequence joins TRBV20-1 and TRBJ2-1; TRBD2 is a possible D gene (6 bases). Germline CDR1 is DFQATT and CDR2 is SNEGSKA (reference sequence). This CDR3 is 14 amino acids long. CDR3 region: CMLLARGGYNEQFF. The DNA of the CDR3 is TGCATGCTACTAGCTCGGGGTGGCTACAATGAGCAGTTCTTC.

In its sample, this clonotype was seen many times. The chain employs TRBV12-3 or TRBV12-4 and TRBJ2-7; 12 bases are shared with TRBD1. The V gene end was trimmed by 5 bases and the J gene end by 7 bases; junction bases not matched to a gene: 9. The CDR3 spans 15 residues. CDR3 protein: CASSNRDRGHWEQYF. The CDR3 nucleotides are TGTGCCAGCAGTAACCGGGACAGGGGGCATTGGGAGCAGTACTTC.

This clonotype was detected ten times or more. V gene TRBV10-3 combines with J gene TRBJ2-5, with TRBD2 identical over 10 bases. V was pared by 1 base and J by 7 bases, with 18 bases of the junction left unmatched. CDR1 is ENHRY, CDR2 SYGVKD, per germline. There are 19 residues in the CDR3. The CDR3 is CAISEFRASSGRAGPTQYF. The CDR3, as DNA: TGTGCCATCAGTGAGTTCCGGGCTTCGAGCGGGAGGGCGGGCCCGACCCAGTACTTC.

At least ten counts were recorded for this clonotype. The chain has TRBV7-2 and TRBJ2-3; 11 bases fit TRBD2. CDR3 size: 14 residues. The junction had 2 bases not matched to a gene; V was cut back by 4 bases and J by 5 bases. Germline loops: CDR1 SGHTA, CDR2 FQGNSA. The CDR3 protein is CASSSGLAGDTQYF. In nucleotides, the CDR3 is TGTGCCAGCAGCTCTGGACTAGCGGGAGATACGCAGTATTTT.

The rearrangement links TRBV11-2 to TRBJ2-5; D call uncertain. V lost 3 bases, J lost 5 bases, and 7 bases lay in between. The CDR3 runs to 12 residues. CDR1 and CDR2 from the germline V gene are SGHAT and FQNNGV. As DNA, the CDR3 is TGTGCCAGCAGCTTCAACGGGGAGACCCAGTACTTC. Its protein is CASSFNGETQYF.

The chain recombines TRBV7-2 with TRBJ2-7; possibly TRBD1 or TRBD2 for D (5 bases each). This CDR3 contains 14 residues. Trimming removed 1 base from V and 2 bases from J, with 9 bases in between. Germline CDR1 and CDR2: SGHTA and FQGNSA. The DNA of the CDR3 is TGTGCCAGCAGCTTAGTGGTGGGGGCCTACGAGCAGTACTTC. Protein: CASSLVVGAYEQYF.

In this sample, this clonotype turned up many times. V gene TRBV7-6 combines with J gene TRBJ1-2; unclear D gene. The V and J ends lost 4 bases and 4 bases respectively, with 7 bases between them. Germline V lookup: CDR1 SGHVS, CDR2 FNYEAQ. CDR3 length: 12 amino acids. The CDR3 DNA reads as TGTGCCAGCAGCTCCGGCATCTATGGCTACACCTTC. It translates to CASSSGIYGYTF.

This chain uses TRBV7-8 with TRBJ2-5, with D unclear. Germline V lookup: CDR1 SGHVS, CDR2 FQNEAQ. This CDR3 contains 14 residues. V shed 0 bases and J shed 5 bases, with 10 bases lying between them. The CDR3 nucleotides are TGTGCCAGCAGCTTAGCTTCGGTCCAGGAGACCCAGTACTTC. This gives the protein CASSLASVQETQYF.

Written as DNA, the CDR3 is TGTGCCAGCAGCCCAGACAGGTCTCTCTACGAGCAGTACTTC. It is translated as CASSPDRSLYEQYF. The rearrangement links TRBV7-2 to TRBJ2-7; TRBD1 is a possible D gene (6 bases). CDR3 length: 14 residues. The germline gives CDR1 SGHTA, CDR2 FQGNSA. Trimming cost V 5 bases and J 3 bases, with 14 bases left between them.

There are many counts of this clonotype. The CDR3, as DNA: TGCAGTGCGTCCCCCAGGGGGTTAGTGTATACGCAGTATTTT. Amino acids: CSASPRGLVYTQYF. The chain carries TRBV20-1 and TRBJ2-3; 7 nucleotides agree with TRBD1. Germline loops: CDR1 DFQATT, CDR2 SNEGSKA (reference sequence). With V trimmed by 6 bases and J by 7 bases, 13 bases remained unmatched. The CDR3 runs to 14 residues.

This clonotype was observed many times. The rearrangement joins TRBV15 to TRBJ2-1; tentative D call: TRBD2 (6 bases). CDR1 and CDR2 from the germline V gene are LNHNV and YYDKDF (reference sequence). V was pared by 4 bases and J by 12 bases, with 13 bases between. This CDR3 has 12 residues. CDR3 bases: TGTGCCACCAGCACTTACGGGAGCGGGCAGTTCTTC. Translated, it gives CATSTYGSGQFF.

This clonotype was detected many times. The rearrangement uses TRBV27 and TRBJ1-6; D is undetermined. CDR3 length: 14 amino acids. Trimming shortened V by 3 bases and J by 4 bases, and 7 bases separated the two germline ends. CDR1 is MNHEY, CDR2 SMNVEV, per germline (reference sequence). For the CDR3, the DNA is TGTGCCAGCAGTTTTGGCGGATATAATTCACCCCTCCACTTT. Encoded protein: CASSFGGYNSPLHF.

This clonotype was counted at least ten times. CDR3 sequence: CSAGPGGFGSTEAFF. CDR3 coding DNA: TGCAGTGCCGGACCAGGGGGCTTTGGGAGCACTGAAGCTTTCTTT. This chain joins TRBV20-1 and TRBJ1-1; 8 nucleotides align to TRBD1. Germline V gives CDR1 DFQATT, CDR2 SNEGSKA (reference sequence). The CDR3 totals 15 residues. The J segment lost 4 bases and the V segment lost 6 bases, leaving 13 bases of the junction unmatched.

This chain joins TRBV20-1 and TRBJ1-2; D is undetermined. The ends were cut back, 4 bases at V and 2 bases at J, with 8 bases in the middle. Germline CDR1 is DFQATT and CDR2 is SNEGSKA (reference sequence). This CDR3 is 12 amino acids long. DNA of the CDR3: TGCAGTGCTACGGCCACCAACTATGGCTACACCTTC. The encoded protein is CSATATNYGYTF.

The V call is TRBV11-3, the J call TRBJ2-5; 8 bases fit TRBD1. CDR3 length: 15 residues. CDR1 SGHNT and CDR2 YENEEA come from the germline V gene. V lost 1 base, J lost 1 base, and 2 bases stayed unmatched. The CDR3 loop is CASSLGDRSQETQYF. CDR3 nucleotides: TGTGCCAGCAGCTTAGGGGACAGGAGCCAAGAGACCCAGTACTTC.

V and J are TRBV9 and TRBJ1-1, with TRBD1 matching over 7 bases. From germline, CDR1 is SGDLS and CDR2 YYNGEE. The CDR3 length is 18 residues. The J segment lost 1 base and the V segment lost 0 bases, leaving 12 bases of the junction unmatched. CDR3 loop: CASSVAPDGDRGNTEAFF. CDR3 sequence (DNA): TGTGCCAGCAGCGTAGCACCGGATGGGGACAGAGGGAACACTGAAGCTTTCTTT.

The chain has TRBV6-1 and TRBJ1-4, with D uncertain. The V and J ends lost 2 bases and 8 bases respectively, with 15 bases between them. The CDR3 has 15 residues. Per the germline V gene, CDR1 is MNHNS and CDR2 is SASEGT. DNA of the CDR3: TGTGCCAGCAGTGAACTCGCCCGAGTAGGGGAAAAACTGTTTTTT. Its protein is CASSELARVGEKLFF.

This clonotype was recorded many times. The chain is built from TRBV4-1 and TRBJ2-2; 12 positions match TRBD2. Germline CDR1 is MGHRA and CDR2 is YSYEKL. The CDR3 is made up of 17 amino acids. The V segment lost 4 bases and the J segment 7 bases; nucleotides outside the gene matches: 10. The CDR3 loop is CASSLSLAGGPGGELFF. For the CDR3, the DNA is TGCGCCAGCAGCCTGTCCCTAGCGGGAGGGCCCGGCGGGGAGCTGTTTTTT.

In this sample, this clonotype turned up many times. This rearrangement joins TRBV7-8 to TRBJ2-4; 7 bases agree with TRBD1. The CDR3 is made up of 17 amino acids. V lost 1 base, J lost 0 bases, and 6 bases stayed unmatched. Germline CDR1 is SGHVS and CDR2 is FQNEAQ. The CDR3 region has the DNA TGTGCCAGCAGCTTAGAGGGGGCGTGGGGAGCCAAAAACATTCAGTACTTC. It translates to CASSLEGAWGAKNIQYF.

This clonotype has ten or more counts. V and J are TRBV20-1 and TRBJ2-3; tentatively, D is TRBD2 (5 bases). V lost 6 bases to trimming and J lost 0 bases, with 7 bases between them. The CDR3 is 12 residues long. The germline gives CDR1 DFQATT, CDR2 SNEGSKA (reference sequence). CDR3: CSARTSTDTQYF. The CDR3 bases are TGCAGTGCAAGGACTAGCACAGATACGCAGTATTTT.

This clonotype was counted between two and nine times. The CDR3 protein is CASSTNPGNTEAFF. In nucleotides, the CDR3 is TGTGCCAGCAGCACCAATCCAGGCAACACTGAAGCTTTCTTT. The chain joins TRBV7-9 to TRBJ1-1; no clear D. This CDR3 comprises 14 residues. V dropped 5 bases and J dropped 2 bases, with 12 bases sitting between them. Germline-derived CDR1 and CDR2 are SEHNR and FQNEAQ (reference sequence). Based on the CDR3 plus reference TRBV7-9 and TRBJ1-1, the full variable domain is DTGVSQNPRHKITKRGQNVTFRCDPISEHNRLYWYRQTLGQGPEFLTYFQNEAQLEKSRLLSDRFSAERPKGSFSTLEIQRTEQGDSAMYLCASSTNPGNTEAFFGQGTRLTVV.